The 12 T cell receptor beta chains below were found in one sample sequenced in a study of a mutant IDH1 vaccine in newly diagnosed glioma (dated by TCRdb to 2020 to 2023). Library method: the immunoSEQ multiplex PCR assay. Drawn from immuneACCESS, this table holds only the in-frame rearrangements with V and J called that TCRdb kept. Clones are partly lost; checked studies trace under half to an unresolved V gene and leave the rest unexplained. For this sample the table gives just over 60,000 clones, of which roughly 87% were detected only once. Of the sample, 3.8% falls within the top ten clones. Their antigens are not known. The time point label of this sample denotes: week 47, end of study. Each vaccine dose was 300 ug of a 20-mer mutant IDH1 peptide in Montanide, given subcutaneously with topical imiquimod. Sequenced here: PBMCs, sampled from a glioma patient whose treatment included an IDH1 peptide vaccine. Every receptor here comes from a man aged 25 to 45 with glioma.

This chain links TRBV19 with TRBJ1-2; D ambiguous. CDR1 is LNHDA and CDR2 is SQIVND in the germline V gene (reference sequence). V was shortened by 7 bases and J by 2 bases, with 17 bases between the two germline ends. The CDR3 length is 15 residues. CDR3 sequence: CASTYGNWANYGYTF. Here the CDR3 DNA reads TGTGCCAGTACCTATGGGAATTGGGCGAACTATGGCTACACCTTC.

The J gene is TRBJ2-7, the V gene TRBV6-5; 9 positions match TRBD2. Germline assignment: CDR1 MNHEY and CDR2 SVGAGI. The CDR3 covers 15 residues. Losses at the gene ends were 2 bases for V and 5 bases for J; bases not matched to a gene: 7. The CDR3 protein is CASSYNLAGLHEQYF. For the CDR3, the DNA is TGTGCCAGCAGTTACAACCTAGCGGGGCTCCACGAGCAGTACTTC.

This chain connects TRBV9 to TRBJ2-3; weak D call: TRBD2 (6 bases). Germline-derived CDR1 and CDR2 are SGDLS and YYNGEE. Trimming took off 3 bases at V and 2 bases at J, with 19 bases between the two ends. This CDR3 is built from 17 residues. The CDR3 loop reads CASSADDGLSFTDTQYF. The CDR3 DNA follows: TGTGCCAGCAGCGCCGACGACGGACTATCCTTCACAGATACGCAGTATTTT.

This clone has a single count. V and J are TRBV13 and TRBJ1-2; a possible D gene is TRBD1 (6 bases). V dropped 7 bases and J dropped 4 bases, with 22 bases sitting between them. The germline CDR1 and CDR2 sequences are PRHDT and FYEKMQ (reference sequence). The CDR3 contains 16 residues. In nucleotides, the CDR3 is TGTGCCAGCACCCCCGGGGGGCGTCTCATCCCCTATGGCTACACCTTC. It is translated as CASTPGGRLIPYGYTF.

About this clone itself: Other DNA variants within this sample encode the same CDR3. V is TRBV2 and J is TRBJ1-2; D call uncertain. Trimming removed 8 bases at V and 0 bases at J, with 10 bases between. This CDR3 is built from 13 residues. Per germline, CDR1 SNHLY and CDR2 FYNNEI. This CDR3 is CASGNSPNYGYTF. The CDR3 DNA sequence: TGTGCCAGCGGAAATAGTCCTAACTATGGCTACACCTTC.

The chain is built from TRBV19 and TRBJ1-1, with a possible D match to TRBD1 (5 bases). Germline lookup yields CDR1 LNHDA and CDR2 SQIVND (reference sequence). V was trimmed by 5 bases and J by 6 bases, leaving 16 bases between them. CDR3 length equals 14 residues. This CDR3 is CASSPRGTVAEAFF. For the CDR3, the DNA is TGTGCCAGTAGTCCAAGAGGGACTGTGGCTGAAGCTTTCTTT.

This sequence joins TRBV5-1 and TRBJ1-3, with a tentative D call TRBD1 (5 bases). Germline V gives CDR1 SGHRS, CDR2 YFSETQ. The CDR3 length is 14 residues. The V gene lost 4 bases and the J gene lost 0 bases, with 8 bases spanning the gap. The CDR3 DNA follows: TGCGCCAGCAGCGCGGACACCTCTGGAAACACCATATATTTT. It codes for CASSADTSGNTIYF.

The chain combines TRBV23-1 with TRBJ2-1, with D tentatively TRBD1 (5 bases). TRBV23-1 is designated an ORF whose function remains uncertain. Between the trimmed V and J ends, which lost 8 bases and 4 bases, there was a span of 15 bases. This CDR3 has 14 amino acids. This chain's CDR3 is CASHQGRNYNEQFF. DNA of the CDR3: TGCGCCAGCCATCAGGGTAGGAATTACAATGAGCAGTTCTTC.

The chain uses TRBV6-1 and TRBJ1-5; no definite D call. The CDR3 is 15 amino acids. Trimming cost V 5 bases and J 0 bases, with 11 bases left between them. The germline V gene has CDR1 MNHNS and CDR2 SASEGT. DNA for the CDR3: TGTGCCAGCAGTATGGCCCTCAATAGCAATCAGCCCCAGCATTTT. Translated, it gives CASSMALNSNQPQHF.

The CDR3 nucleotides are TGTGCCAGCGGGTTAAAACCTGGGGCCAACGTCCTGACTTTC. Its protein is CASGLKPGANVLTF. The chain couples TRBV6-1 to TRBJ2-6; the D is unclear. Trimming left V 8 bases short and J 2 bases short, with 10 bases between. The length of the CDR3 is 14 residues. Germline lookup yields CDR1 MNHNS and CDR2 SASEGT.

Written as DNA, the CDR3 is TGTGCCAGTAGTGGTGGCTATGGCTACACCTTC. It translates to CASSGGYGYTF. This chain connects TRBV19 to TRBJ1-2, with D unresolved. The CDR3 runs to 11 residues. With 5 bases removed from V and 4 bases from J, the gap between germline ends came to 5 bases. The germline CDR1 and CDR2 sequences are LNHDA and SQIVND (reference sequence). Variable domain in full (rest from reference TRBV19 and TRBJ1-2): DGGITQSPKYLFRKEGQNVTLSCEQNLNHDAMYWYRQDPGQGLRLIYYSQIVNDFQKGDIAEGYSVSREKKESFPLTVTSAQKNPTAFYLCASSGGYGYTFGSGTRLTVV.

This sequence joins TRBV5-1 and TRBJ2-5; D ambiguous. The germline V gene has CDR1 SGHRS and CDR2 YFSETQ. The V end lost 1 base, the J end lost 0 bases, and 1 base lay between the germline ends. This CDR3 is built from 12 residues. In DNA form, the CDR3 reads TGCGCCAGCAGCTTGAACCAAGAGACCCAGTACTTC. Translating it yields CASSLNQETQYF.